Following are 30 T cell receptor beta chains from one sample sequenced in a study of early T cells in non-severe SARS-CoV-2 infection. MiXCR was run by TCRdb on the 5' RACE reads, yielding one entry per CDR3 protein. The repertoire includes more than 85,000 distinct CDR3 sequences, approximately 16% of them detected once, and roughly 1.3% sits in the top ten. The sample taken for sequencing was whole blood. The receptors come from an adult who was a healthcare worker with PCR-confirmed SARS-CoV-2 infection or an uninfected control (not recorded which).

The genes are TRBV18 and TRBJ2-7; TRBD1 is a possible D gene (5 bases). The CDR3 is made up of 15 amino acids. V was clipped by 3 bases and J by 1 base, with 13 bases between them. Germline V CDR1 and CDR2: KGHSH, LQKENI. The CDR3 coding sequence is TGTGCCAGCTCACCGCGAGACAGAACTTCCTACGAGCAGTACTTC. Translation: CASSPRDRTSYEQYF. The full variable domain, its missing parts supplied by reference TRBV18 and TRBJ2-7, is NAGVMQNPRHLVRRRGQEARLRCSPMKGHSHVYWYRQLPEEGLKFMVYLQKENIIDESGMPKERFSAEFPKEGPSILRIQQVVRGDSAAYFCASSPRDRTSYEQYFGPGTRLTVT.

This clonotype was seen more than once but under ten times. The J gene is TRBJ2-6, the V gene TRBV10-3; tentatively, D is TRBD1 (6 bases). The germline CDR1 and CDR2 sequences are ENHRY and SYGVKD. V was shortened by 11 bases and J by 0 bases, with 11 bases between the two germline ends. There are 14 residues in the CDR3. The chain's CDR3 is CASKDSSGANVLTF. CDR3 coding DNA: TGTGCCTCAAAGGACAGCTCTGGGGCCAACGTCCTGACTTTC.

This clonotype was recorded a few times. V and J are TRBV14 and TRBJ1-6, with a weak D call TRBD1 (5 bases). Looked up from germline, CDR1 is SGHDN and CDR2 is FVKESK. Trimming shortened V by 5 bases and J by 6 bases, and 11 bases separated the two germline ends. This CDR3 comprises 14 residues. The CDR3 DNA sequence: TGTGCCAGCAGCATCAGGGTGGCTAATTCACCCCTCCACTTT. Amino acids: CASSIRVANSPLHF.

This clonotype was found a few times. The chain couples TRBV29-1 to TRBJ2-7; 10 nucleotides line up with TRBD1. Trimming cost V 7 bases and J 2 bases; bases outside gene matches: 8. This CDR3 is built from 14 residues. CDR1 is SQVTM and CDR2 is ANQGSEA in the germline V gene. The CDR3 coding sequence is TGCAGCGCTCGACCCGGGACAGGGGCCTACGAGCAGTACTTC. It encodes CSARPGTGAYEQYF.

Only a few counts were recorded for this clonotype. V is TRBV11-2 and J is TRBJ1-1; D gene unclear. Trimming left V 0 bases short and J 1 base short, with 9 bases between. Per germline, CDR1 SGHAT and CDR2 FQNNGV. The CDR3 is 15 amino acids. The CDR3 reads CASSLEPGRNTEAFF. CDR3 in DNA: TGTGCCAGCAGCTTAGAGCCGGGAAGGAACACTGAAGCTTTCTTT.

The chain has TRBV15 and TRBJ1-3; D remains unclear. Germline V gene lookup returns CDR1 LNHNV and CDR2 YYDKDF (reference sequence). V was clipped by 0 bases and J by 2 bases, with 17 bases between them. CDR3 length: 18 amino acids. The CDR3 region has the DNA TGTGCCACCAGCAGAGATAAAGGACGGACCCGCACTGGAAACACCATATATTTT. Translated, it gives CATSRDKGRTRTGNTIYF.

In its sample, this clonotype was seen a few times. The chain combines TRBV20-1 with TRBJ2-4, with 12 nucleotides matching TRBD2. CDR3 length: 16 residues. Germline values: CDR1 DFQATT, CDR2 SNEGSKA (reference sequence). Trimming cost V 4 bases and J 2 bases; bases outside gene matches: 6. The CDR3 here is CSATKGLAGSKNIQYF. CDR3 nucleotides: TGCAGTGCTACAAAAGGACTAGCGGGATCCAAAAACATTCAGTACTTC.

The chain uses TRBV28 and TRBJ2-1; 7 bases line up with TRBD2. J gave up 8 bases and V 4 bases, and 8 bases lay outside the gene matches. This CDR3 spans 14 amino acids. Per germline, CDR1 MDHEN and CDR2 SYDVKM. CDR3 sequence: CASSWWGGIDEQFF. The CDR3 DNA is TGTGCCAGCAGTTGGTGGGGAGGGATCGATGAGCAGTTCTTC. Variable domain in full (rest from reference TRBV28 and TRBJ2-1): DVKVTQSSRYLVKRTGEKVFLECVQDMDHENMFWYRQDPGLGLRLIYFSYDVKMKEKGDIPEGYSVSREKKERFSLILESASTNQTSMYLCASSWWGGIDEQFFGPGTRLTVL.

This clonotype was seen more than once but under ten times. The chain couples TRBV29-1 to TRBJ2-7; TRBD2 matches at 9 bases. Germline V gives CDR1 SQVTM, CDR2 ANQGSEA. Trimming at V came to 7 bases and at J to 4 bases, leaving 11 bases not matched to a gene. The CDR3 has 14 amino acids. The CDR3 DNA sequence: TGCAGCGCCAGAAGCTCTAGCGGGGCATACGAGCAGTACTTC. Its translation is CSARSSSGAYEQYF.

The chain is built from TRBV6-1 and TRBJ2-3; TRBD1 aligns across 8 bases. Germline V gives CDR1 MNHNS, CDR2 SASEGT. After removal of 5 bases from V and 11 bases from J, the junction contained 6 bases not matched to a gene. The CDR3 runs 12 residues. The CDR3 bases are TGTGCCAGCAGTCCATCACAGGGGGAGCAGTATTTT. Its protein is CASSPSQGEQYF.

This clonotype was counted between two and nine times. The chain recombines TRBV7-6 with TRBJ2-5; the D is unclear. The germline V and J ends were trimmed by 2 bases and 4 bases, with 5 bases remaining between them. The CDR3 is made up of 12 amino acids. The germline gives CDR1 SGHVS, CDR2 FNYEAQ. CDR3 loop: CASSLKGETQYF. CDR3 DNA sequence: TGTGCCAGCAGCTTAAAGGGAGAGACCCAGTACTTC.

This chain connects TRBV20-1 to TRBJ1-3; D not certain. Germline V gives CDR1 DFQATT, CDR2 SNEGSKA (reference sequence). There are 14 residues in the CDR3. The V end lost 3 bases, the J end lost 1 base, and 10 bases lay between the germline ends. As DNA, the CDR3 is TGCAGTGCTAGGGCCGGTTTGTCTGGAAACACCATATATTTT. Translation: CSARAGLSGNTIYF.

The chain links TRBV12-3 or TRBV12-4 to TRBJ2-7; D assignment may be TRBD1 or TRBD2 (5 bases each). The V end lost 5 bases, the J end lost 2 bases, and 13 bases lay between the germline ends. The CDR3 is 14 amino acids. CDR3 DNA: TGTGCCAGCAGTCTGAGGGACGGGGCCTACGAGCAGTACTTC. The encoded protein is CASSLRDGAYEQYF.

The CDR3 reads CSVKGTLTYEQYF. The CDR3, as DNA: TGCAGCGTAAAGGGGACACTGACCTACGAGCAGTACTTC. The chain is built from TRBV29-1 and TRBJ2-7; possible D gene TRBD1, 6 bases. The CDR3 is made up of 13 amino acids. V lost 6 bases, J lost 2 bases, and 14 bases lay in between. Germline lookup yields CDR1 SQVTM and CDR2 ANQGSEA.

The CDR3 protein is CASSQGRGSEQFF. Written as DNA, the CDR3 is TGCGCCAGCAGCCAAGGCAGGGGGAGTGAGCAGTTCTTC. The rearrangement joins TRBV4-3 to TRBJ2-1, with TRBD1 matching 7 bases. This CDR3 has 13 amino acids. V lost 1 base and J lost 9; bases outside the gene matches: 3. Germline values: CDR1 LGHNA, CDR2 YSLEER.

This clonotype has only a few counts. The rearrangement uses TRBV7-7 and TRBJ2-3, with D perhaps matching TRBD1 (6 bases). The germline V gene has CDR1 SSHAT and CDR2 FNYEAQ (reference sequence). The V end was cut by 5 bases, the J end by 6 bases, with 15 bases between. The CDR3 contains 14 residues. The DNA of the CDR3 is TGTGCCAGCAGCCCAGGGGTAGCGTGGGATACGCAGTATTTT. Translated: CASSPGVAWDTQYF.

As for this clonotype: Compared with germline, one end of the junction differs, possibly owing to a read error. This chain connects TRBV19 to TRBJ1-6; D might be TRBD1 (5 bases). The germline gives CDR1 LNHDA, CDR2 SQIVND (reference sequence). This CDR3 has 18 amino acids. The CDR3, as DNA: TGTGCCAGTAGTATAGCCGGACCCGGGACCTCCTATAATTCACCCCTCTACTTT. Translation gives CASSIAGPGTSYNSPLYF.

Comment on this clonotype: This may be a read error: a much more frequent sequence differs by one nucleotide. The chain uses TRBV18 and TRBJ2-7; TRBD1 matches at 8 bases. CDR1 KGHSH and CDR2 LQKENI come from the germline V gene. The CDR3 consists of 16 residues. The CDR3 loop reads CANSPPAGGLSYEQYF. CDR3 nucleotide sequence: TGTGCCAACTCACCACCGGCAGGGGGCCTCTCCTACGAGCAGTACTTC.

The rearrangement links TRBV27 to TRBJ2-2; D ambiguous. Germline V gene lookup returns CDR1 MNHEY and CDR2 SMNVEV (reference sequence). The V end was cut by 5 bases, the J end by 6 bases, with 7 bases between. This CDR3 has 12 amino acids. This chain's CDR3 is CASSPLAGELFF. CDR3 DNA: TGTGCCAGCAGTCCCCTCGCCGGGGAGCTGTTTTTT.

This clonotype occurred a few times. V and J are TRBV20-1 and TRBJ1-5; D gene uncertain. CDR1 DFQATT and CDR2 SNEGSKA come from the germline V gene (reference sequence). The germline V and J ends were trimmed by 3 bases and 2 bases, with 11 bases remaining between them. The CDR3 spans 14 residues. The CDR3: CSASDPIRNQPQHF. For the CDR3, the DNA is TGCAGTGCTAGTGACCCAATACGCAATCAGCCCCAGCATTTT.

The chain links TRBV12-5 to TRBJ1-1; 8 bases line up with TRBD1. The CDR3 loop spans 15 amino acids. The germline CDR1 and CDR2 sequences are LGHNT and FRNRAP. After removal of 4 bases from V and 6 bases from J, the junction contained 10 bases not matched to a gene. The CDR3 protein is CASGWGPGTGPEAFF. The CDR3 DNA reads TGTGCTAGTGGTTGGGGCCCCGGGACAGGCCCTGAAGCTTTCTTT. Supplemented by reference TRBV12-5 and TRBJ1-1, the full variable domain reads DARVTQTPRHKVTEMGQEVTMRCQPILGHNTVFWYRQTMMQGLELLAYFRNRAPLDDSGMPKDRFSAEMPDATLATLKIQPSEPRDSAVYFCASGWGPGTGPEAFFGQGTRLTVV.

The table lists this clonotype with a few counts. The V and J genes are TRBV6-2 or TRBV6-3 and TRBJ2-7; the D gene is possibly TRBD2 (6 bases). The CDR3 runs 16 residues. Looked up from germline, CDR1 is MNHEY and CDR2 is SVGEGT. Trimming stripped 6 bases from V and 0 bases from J, with 18 bases between. For the CDR3, the DNA is TGTGCCAGCAGCCCTATCGACGGGAGAAACTCCTACGAGCAGTACTTC. Its protein product is CASSPIDGRNSYEQYF.

J is TRBJ2-7 and V is TRBV6-2 or TRBV6-3, with TRBD1 as a possible D gene (6 bases). Germline V gene sequence: CDR1 MNHEY, CDR2 SVGEGT. The CDR3 contains 13 residues. Trimming pared 5 bases from V and 0 bases from J, leaving 8 bases between. CDR3 coding DNA: TGTGCCAGCAGTCGGACAGCCTCCTACGAGCAGTACTTC. This encodes CASSRTASYEQYF.

This clonotype has a handful of counts. The chain has TRBV18 and TRBJ2-7; either TRBD1 or TRBD2 may supply D (5 bases each). Germline CDR1 KGHSH, CDR2 LQKENI. The CDR3 sequence is 15 residues long. Trimming shortened V by 2 bases and J by 1 base, and 12 bases separated the two germline ends. The CDR3 bases are TGTGCCAGCTCACCAGACGGGGCCCTATCCTACGAGCAGTACTTC. The encoded protein is CASSPDGALSYEQYF.

This clonotype was seen only a few times. The genes are TRBV18 and TRBJ2-3; D gene ambiguous. V was pared by 3 bases and J by 0 bases, with 10 bases between. The CDR3 contains 15 residues. Germline loops: CDR1 KGHSH, CDR2 LQKENI. CDR3 protein: CASSPNLISTDTQYF. As DNA, the CDR3 is TGTGCCAGCTCACCGAACTTGATTAGCACAGATACGCAGTATTTT.

The sample holds many counts of this clonotype. V and J are TRBV12-3 or TRBV12-4 and TRBJ2-2; 7 nucleotides match TRBD1. With V trimmed by 7 bases and J by 4 bases, 6 bases remained unmatched. The CDR3 covers 14 residues. In DNA, the CDR3 is TGTGCCAGCATAGACAGGGCGGTCACCGGGGAGCTGTTTTTT. Its translation is CASIDRAVTGELFF.

This chain joins TRBV6-5 and TRBJ2-7; D is ambiguous. The CDR3 has 13 residues. V dropped 4 bases and J dropped 3 bases, with 10 bases sitting between them. CDR1 is MNHEY and CDR2 is SVGAGI in the germline V gene. The chain's CDR3 is CASSLKAGYEQYF. CDR3 nucleotide sequence: TGTGCCAGCAGTTTAAAGGCCGGCTACGAGCAGTACTTC.

V and J are TRBV28 and TRBJ2-3; D is unresolved. The ends were cut back, 11 bases at V and 0 bases at J, with 15 bases in the middle. Germline CDR1 and CDR2: MDHEN and SYDVKM. The CDR3 spans 14 residues. The CDR3 DNA sequence: TGTGCCGGTTCAAGACGCTTTAGCACAGATACGCAGTATTTT. Translated: CAGSRRFSTDTQYF.

The rearrangement joins TRBV5-1 to TRBJ1-5; 9 nucleotides line up with TRBD1. J was trimmed by 6 bases and V by 4 bases; bases with no gene match: 8. Germline-derived CDR1 and CDR2 are SGHRS and YFSETQ. The CDR3 has 15 residues. CDR3 in DNA: TGCGCCAGCAGCCCTGATGGGACAGGGTTTCAGCCCCAGCATTTT. It codes for CASSPDGTGFQPQHF. Complete variable domain (other parts from reference TRBV5-1 and TRBJ1-5): KAGVTQTPRYLIKTRGQQVTLSCSPISGHRSVSWYQQTPGQGLQFLFEYFSETQRNKGNFPGRFSGRQFSNSRSEMNVSTLELGDSALYLCASSPDGTGFQPQHFGDGTRLSIL.

The V gene is TRBV20-1, the J gene TRBJ2-1; 11 bases match TRBD2. V lost 2 bases and J lost 11; bases outside the gene matches: 8. There are 14 residues in the CDR3. In germline, CDR1 is DFQATT, CDR2 SNEGSKA (reference sequence). In DNA form, the CDR3 reads TGCAGTGCTAGAAATAGCGGGGGGGCCCTTCAGCAGTTCTTC. It specifies CSARNSGGALQQFF.